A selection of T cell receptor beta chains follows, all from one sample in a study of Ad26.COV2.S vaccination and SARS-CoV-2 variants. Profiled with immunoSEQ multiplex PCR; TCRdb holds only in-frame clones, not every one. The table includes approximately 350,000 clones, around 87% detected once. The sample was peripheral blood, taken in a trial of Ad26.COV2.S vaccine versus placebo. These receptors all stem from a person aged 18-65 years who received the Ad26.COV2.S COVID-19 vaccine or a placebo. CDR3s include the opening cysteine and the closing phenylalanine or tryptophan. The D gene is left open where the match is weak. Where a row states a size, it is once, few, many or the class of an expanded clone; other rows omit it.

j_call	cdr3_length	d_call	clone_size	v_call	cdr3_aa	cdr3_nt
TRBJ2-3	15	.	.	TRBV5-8	CASSFNQGIGDTQYF	TGTGCCAGCAGCTTTAATCAGGGGATAGGAGATACGCAGTATTTT
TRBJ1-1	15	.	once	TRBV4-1	CASSQDSRMGTEAFF	TGCGCCAGCAGCCAAGATAGTCGGATGGGCACTGAAGCTTTCTTT
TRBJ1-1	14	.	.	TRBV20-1	CSASLQPPNTEAFF	TGCAGTGCTAGTCTGCAGCCCCCGAACACTGAAGCTTTCTTT
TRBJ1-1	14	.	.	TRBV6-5	CASSYGGWYTEAFF	TGTGCCAGCAGTTACGGGGGTTGGTACACTGAAGCTTTCTTT
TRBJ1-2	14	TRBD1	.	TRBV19	CASSIMDRVNGYTF	TGTGCCAGTAGTATAATGGACAGGGTGAATGGCTACACCTTC
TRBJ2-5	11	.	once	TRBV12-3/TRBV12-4	CASSYRETQYF	TGTGCCAGCAGTTACAGAGAGACCCAGTACTTC
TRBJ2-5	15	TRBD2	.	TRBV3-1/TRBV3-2	CASSLSGVRQETQYF	TGTGCCAGCAGCTTGAGCGGGGTGAGGCAAGAGACCCAGTACTTC
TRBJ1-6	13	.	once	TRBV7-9	CASSLADRSPLHF	TGTGCCAGCAGCTTAGCCGACAGATCACCCCTCCACTTT
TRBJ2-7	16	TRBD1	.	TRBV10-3	CAISEPLTGGGYEQYF	TGTGCCATCAGTGAGCCACTGACAGGGGGAGGCTACGAGCAGTACTTC
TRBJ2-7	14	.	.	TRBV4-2	CASSQNRDGYEQYF	TGTGCCAGCAGCCAGAACCGGGACGGCTACGAGCAGTACTTC
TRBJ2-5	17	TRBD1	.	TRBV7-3	CASSLYSLGQGQETQYF	TGTGCCAGCAGCTTATATAGCTTGGGACAGGGACAAGAGACCCAGTACTTC
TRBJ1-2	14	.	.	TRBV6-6	CASSYGAGNYGYTF	TGTGCCAGCAGTTACGGAGCAGGGAACTATGGCTACACCTTC
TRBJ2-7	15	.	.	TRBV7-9	CASSPGDKESYEQYF	TGTGCCAGCAGCCCTGGGGACAAAGAATCCTACGAGCAGTACTTC
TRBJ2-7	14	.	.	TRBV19	CASSIASPTYEQYF	TGTGCCAGTAGTATAGCCAGTCCGACCTACGAGCAGTACTTC
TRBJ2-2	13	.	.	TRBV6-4	CASSEGVAGELFF	TGTGCCAGCAGTGAGGGGGTGGCCGGGGAGCTGTTTTTT
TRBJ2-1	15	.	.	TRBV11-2	CASSLDRYSYNEQFF	TGTGCCAGCAGCTTAGACCGTTACTCCTACAATGAGCAGTTCTTC
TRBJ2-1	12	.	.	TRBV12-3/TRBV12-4	CASSLMGNEQFF	TGTGCCAGCAGTTTGATGGGTAATGAGCAGTTCTTC
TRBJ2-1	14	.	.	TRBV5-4	CASSLGSGFNEQFF	TGTGCCAGCAGCTTGGGGTCGGGCTTTAATGAGCAGTTCTTC
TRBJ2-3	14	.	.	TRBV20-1	CSASVGTPPDTQYF	TGCAGTGCTAGTGTCGGGACACCCCCAGATACGCAGTATTTT
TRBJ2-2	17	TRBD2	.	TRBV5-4	CASSRGTSGGDTGELFF	TGTGCCAGCAGCCGGGGGACTAGCGGGGGAGACACCGGGGAGCTGTTTTTT
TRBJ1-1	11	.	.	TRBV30	CAQGQLLEAFF	TGTGCCCAGGGGCAGCTACTAGAAGCTTTCTTT
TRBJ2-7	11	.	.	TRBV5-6	CASSLWGEQYF	TGTGCCAGCAGCTTGTGGGGCGAGCAGTACTTC
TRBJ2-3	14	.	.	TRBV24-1	CATSKTGSADTQYF	TGTGCCACCAGCAAAACAGGGTCGGCAGATACGCAGTATTTT
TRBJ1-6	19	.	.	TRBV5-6	CASSFQQTQKSSYNSPLHF	TGTGCCAGCAGCTTTCAACAGACTCAAAAAAGCTCCTATAATTCACCCCTCCACTTT
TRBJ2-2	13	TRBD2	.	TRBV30	CAWSPGGTGELFF	TGTGCCTGGAGTCCCGGGGGGACCGGGGAGCTGTTTTTT
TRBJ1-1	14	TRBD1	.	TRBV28	CASSISRDSREAFF	TGTGCCAGCAGTATCTCCCGGGACAGCCGTGAAGCTTTCTTT
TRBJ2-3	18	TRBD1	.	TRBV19	CASSIVPGTGGGMDTQYF	TGTGCCAGTAGTATAGTTCCCGGGACAGGGGGCGGGATGGATACGCAGTATTTT
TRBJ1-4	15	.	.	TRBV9	CASSVGGAPGEKLFF	TGTGCCAGCAGCGTAGGGGGGGCGCCTGGTGAAAAACTGTTTTTT
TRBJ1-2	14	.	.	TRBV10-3	CAITNQGYNYGYTF	TGTGCCATCACTAATCAGGGGTATAACTATGGCTACACCTTC
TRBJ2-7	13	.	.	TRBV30	CAWDGGLTYEQYF	TGTGCCTGGGATGGGGGGCTCACCTACGAGCAGTACTTC
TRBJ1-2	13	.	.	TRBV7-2	CASSSAGPYGYTF	TGTGCCAGCAGCTCGGCAGGGCCCTATGGCTACACCTTC
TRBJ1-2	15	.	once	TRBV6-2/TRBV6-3	CASSYDVRGNYGYTF	TGTGCCAGCAGTTACGACGTCAGGGGTAACTATGGCTACACCTTC
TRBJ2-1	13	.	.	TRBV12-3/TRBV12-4	CASSLPPIGEQFF	TGTGCCAGCAGTTTGCCCCCTATTGGAGAGCAGTTCTTC
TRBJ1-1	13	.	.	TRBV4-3	CASSQGMNTEAFF	TGCGCCAGCAGCCAAGGGATGAACACTGAAGCTTTCTTT
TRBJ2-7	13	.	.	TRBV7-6	CASSLDPGDLQYF	TGTGCCAGCAGCTTAGATCCGGGGGACTTGCAGTACTTC
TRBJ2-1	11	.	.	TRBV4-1	CASSQTGEQFF	TGCGCCAGCAGCCAAACAGGTGAGCAGTTCTTC
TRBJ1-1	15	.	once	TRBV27	CASSLKGSVNTEAFF	TGTGCCAGCAGTTTAAAGGGTTCGGTGAACACTGAAGCTTTCTTT
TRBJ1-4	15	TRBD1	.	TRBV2	CASSIPGQDNEKLFF	TGTGCCAGCAGCATTCCGGGACAGGATAATGAAAAACTGTTTTTT
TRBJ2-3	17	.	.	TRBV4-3	CASSQDRTADYTDTQYF	TGCGCCAGCAGCCAAGATCGGACAGCGGACTACACAGATACGCAGTATTTT
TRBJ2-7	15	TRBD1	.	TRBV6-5	CASSSGTVIVYEQYF	TGTGCCAGCAGTTCCGGGACAGTGATCGTCTACGAGCAGTACTTC
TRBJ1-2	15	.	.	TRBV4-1	CASSQEQGTYYGYTF	TGCGCCAGCAGCCAAGAGCAGGGGACGTACTATGGCTACACCTTC
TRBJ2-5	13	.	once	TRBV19	CASSSGLQETQYF	TGTGCCAGTAGTTCGGGACTCCAAGAGACCCAGTACTTC
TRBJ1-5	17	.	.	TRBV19	CASSIGSPENSNQPQHF	TGTGCCAGTAGTATAGGAAGCCCGGAAAATAGCAATCAGCCCCAGCATTTT
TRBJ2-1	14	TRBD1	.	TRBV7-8	CASSSRDRGNEQFF	TGTGCCAGCAGCTCCCGGGACAGGGGGAATGAGCAGTTCTTC
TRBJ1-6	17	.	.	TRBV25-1	CASSDRGGGAYNSPLHF	TGTGCCAGCAGTGACCGCGGTGGGGGCGCCTATAATTCACCCCTCCACTTT
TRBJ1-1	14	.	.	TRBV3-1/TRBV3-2	CASSLQDRNTEAFF	TGTGCCAGCAGTCTACAGGACCGGAACACTGAAGCTTTCTTT
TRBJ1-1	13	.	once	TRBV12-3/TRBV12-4	CASSTGGNTEAFF	TGTGCCAGCAGTACGGGGGGGAACACTGAAGCTTTCTTT
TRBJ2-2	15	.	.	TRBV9	CASSPGGTNTGELFF	TGTGCCAGCAGCCCAGGGGGGACTAACACCGGGGAGCTGTTTTTT
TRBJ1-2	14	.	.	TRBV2	CASSPGVINYGYTF	TGTGCCAGCAGCCCCGGGGTTATTAACTATGGCTACACCTTC
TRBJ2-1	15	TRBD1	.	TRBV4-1	CASSQWDRGFDEQFF	TGCGCCAGCAGCCAATGGGACAGGGGCTTCGATGAGCAGTTCTTC
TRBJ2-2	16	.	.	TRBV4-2	CASSQERPGNTGELFF	TGTGCCAGCAGCCAAGAACGGCCGGGGAACACCGGGGAGCTGTTTTTT